These 26 T cell receptor beta chains were all obtained from the same sample, sequenced in a study of blood T cell repertoires in COVID-19. TCRdb's table, derived via immunoSEQ multiplex PCR, lists solely in-frame clones and lacks some. The repertoire holds 150,000 to 200,000 clones, under 95% seen once, with roughly 2.3% in the top ten. Sequencing was performed on peripheral blood. The receptors come from a man aged 18 to 35 with acute or convalescent COVID-19.

This clone was counted a single time. This chain connects TRBV10-3 to TRBJ2-1; 11 positions agree with TRBD2. Germline V gene lookup returns CDR1 ENHRY and CDR2 SYGVKD. There are 15 residues in the CDR3. Trimming took 0 bases from V and 12 from J; bases not matched to a gene: 7. The CDR3 sequence is CAISESTSGGAGQFF. For the CDR3, the DNA is TGTGCCATCAGTGAGTCTACTAGCGGGGGCGCTGGGCAGTTCTTC.

The chain employs TRBV30 and TRBJ2-1, with D uncertain. V lost 4 bases to trimming and J lost 5 bases, with 9 bases between them. CDR1 is GTSNPN and CDR2 is SVGIG in the germline V gene (reference sequence). The CDR3 contains 12 residues. The DNA of the CDR3 is TGTGCCTGGAACTGGGCAGACAATGAGCAGTTCTTC. Protein product: CAWNWADNEQFF. Based on the CDR3 plus reference TRBV30 and TRBJ2-1, the full variable domain is SQTIHQWPATLVQPVGSPLSLECTVEGTSNPNLYWYRQAAGRGLQLLFYSVGIGQISSEVPQNLSASRPQDRQFILSSKKLLLSDSGFYLCAWNWADNEQFFGPGTRLTVL.

The gene calls are TRBV21-1 and TRBJ2-3; the DNA was not compared with TRBD1, the D call given in the table. TRBV21-1 is a known pseudogene. The CDR3 has 15 residues. Written as DNA, the CDR3 is TGTGCCAGCAGCAAAGACAACAGTTCAGGAGATACGCAGTATTTT. Translated: CASSKDNSSGDTQYF.

In its sample, this clone was seen once. The J gene is TRBJ1-4, the V gene TRBV5-1; a possible D gene is TRBD1 (6 bases). CDR3 length equals 14 residues. With 5 bases removed from V and 8 bases from J, the gap between germline ends came to 16 bases. Germline lookup yields CDR1 SGHRS and CDR2 YFSETQ. This CDR3 is CASRQGLSSEKLFF. The CDR3 DNA reads TGCGCCAGCAGGCAGGGGTTATCTAGCGAAAAACTGTTTTTT.

The chain combines TRBV11-2 with TRBJ1-6; TRBD1 matches 7 bases. V lost 5 bases, J lost 5 bases, and 6 bases stayed unmatched. The CDR3 covers 15 residues. Germline CDR1 and CDR2: SGHAT and FQNNGV. The CDR3 region has the DNA TGTGCCAGCAGCGGAAGACAGGGACATAATTCACCCCTCCACTTT. Encoded protein: CASSGRQGHNSPLHF.

The rearrangement joins TRBV5-6 to TRBJ1-4, with 9 bases matching TRBD1. This CDR3 has 15 amino acids. Germline CDR1 reads SGHDT; CDR2 reads YYEEEE. Unmatched junction bases numbered 4, after V lost 1 base and J lost 6 bases. This CDR3 is CASSLLRTGDEKLFF. CDR3 in DNA: TGTGCCAGCAGCTTGTTACGGACAGGGGATGAAAAACTGTTTTTT.

The chain joins TRBV9 to TRBJ1-1; D perhaps matches TRBD1 (5 bases). Germline loops: CDR1 SGDLS, CDR2 YYNGEE. V lost 4 bases and J lost 6, with 16 bases in between. CDR3 length: 14 residues. CDR3 region: CASSPGRGIAEAFF. DNA for the CDR3: TGTGCCAGCAGCCCCGGGAGGGGTATCGCTGAAGCTTTCTTT.

V is TRBV28 and J is TRBJ2-7; 8 bases are a match to TRBD2. This CDR3 is built from 15 residues. J gave up 1 base and V 6 bases, and 8 bases lay outside the gene matches. Germline CDR1 reads MDHEN; CDR2 reads SYDVKM. The CDR3 DNA sequence: TGTGCCAGCAGCCAGTTGAGCGGGGGATCCTACGAGCAGTACTTC. Protein sequence: CASSQLSGGSYEQYF.

The rearrangement joins TRBV11-2 to TRBJ1-2; D remains ambiguous. Trimming shortened V by 4 bases and J by 8 bases, and 17 bases separated the two germline ends. This CDR3 comprises 14 residues. CDR1 and CDR2 (germline): SGHAT, FQNNGV. DNA of the CDR3: TGTGCCAGCAGCTCGATCTTATCTTCGGGGGGCTACACCTTC. This codes for CASSSILSSGGYTF.

This chain links TRBV24-1 with TRBJ2-1; 9 positions match TRBD2. V was clipped by 4 bases and J by 7 bases; unmatched bases: 10. The germline CDR1 and CDR2 sequences are KGHDR and SFDVKD. CDR3 length equals 16 residues. DNA for the CDR3: TGTGCCACCAGTGACCCTAGCGGGATCTCTAGGAATGAGCAGTTCTTC. Protein product: CATSDPSGISRNEQFF.

V and J are TRBV5-1 and TRBJ1-2; 10 nucleotides line up with TRBD1. The CDR3 covers 15 residues. Germline trimming cut 3 bases from V and 5 bases from J; bases unmatched to any gene: 7. The germline gives CDR1 SGHRS, CDR2 YFSETQ. The chain's CDR3 is CASSSGTGAGYGYTF. For the CDR3, the DNA is TGCGCCAGCAGCTCTGGGACAGGGGCAGGGTATGGCTACACCTTC.

The chain recombines TRBV5-5 with TRBJ1-2; D is perhaps TRBD1 (5 bases). V gave up 4 bases and J gave up 5 bases, with 24 bases separating them. The germline V gene has CDR1 SGHKS and CDR2 YYEKEE (reference sequence). CDR3 size: 17 residues. The CDR3 spells CASSEDTRYPGLYGYTF. The CDR3 DNA sequence: TGTGCCAGCAGCGAGGACACGAGGTATCCTGGGTTATATGGCTACACCTTC.

J is TRBJ1-4 and V is TRBV7-9; TRBD1 is a possible D gene (6 bases). This CDR3 has 17 residues. Germline CDR1 and CDR2: SEHNR and FQNEAQ (reference sequence). V was pared by 3 bases and J by 4 bases, with 18 bases between. The CDR3 nucleotides are TGTGCCAGCAGCTTTGCTTCGTGGGGGCGGAATAATGAAAAACTGTTTTTT. As protein: CASSFASWGRNNEKLFF. The full variable domain, rest sourced from reference TRBV7-9 and TRBJ1-4, is DTGVSQNPRHKITKRGQNVTFRCDPISEHNRLYWYRQTLGQGPEFLTYFQNEAQLEKSRLLSDRFSAERPKGSFSTLEIQRTEQGDSAMYLCASSFASWGRNNEKLFFGSGTQLSVL.

V is TRBV9 and J is TRBJ1-1, with unresolved D. V was cut by 0 bases and J by 1 base, with 10 bases left in between. Looked up from germline, CDR1 is SGDLS and CDR2 is YYNGEE. The CDR3 spans 15 residues. The CDR3 is CASSVVGSGNTEAFF. Here the CDR3 DNA reads TGTGCCAGCAGCGTAGTTGGATCAGGGAACACTGAAGCTTTCTTT.

The DNA for the CDR3 is TGTGCCAGCAGTTCCCGGTCACTAGCGGTGAGGGATGAGCAGTTCTTC. Protein: CASSSRSLAVRDEQFF. The J gene is TRBJ2-1, the V gene TRBV27; TRBD2 agrees at 8 bases. Germline loops: CDR1 MNHEY, CDR2 SMNVEV (reference sequence). CDR3 length equals 16 residues. The J segment lost 8 bases and the V segment lost 4 bases, leaving 13 bases of the junction unmatched.

This chain uses TRBV11-2 with TRBJ2-1; 8 bases agree with TRBD1. V was clipped by 5 bases and J by 12 bases; unmatched bases: 9. Germline V CDR1 and CDR2: SGHAT, FQNNGV. CDR3 size: 13 residues. The CDR3 coding sequence is TGTGCCAGCAGCCCGACGACAGGGGCCGGGCAGTTCTTC. Translated, it gives CASSPTTGAGQFF.

V gene TRBV9 combines with J gene TRBJ1-4; 8 bases align to TRBD1. Germline trimming cut 4 bases from V and 14 bases from J; bases unmatched to any gene: 10. Germline loops: CDR1 SGDLS, CDR2 YYNGEE. This CDR3 has 13 amino acids. This CDR3 reads CASSPGQGRGLFF. CDR3 in DNA: TGTGCCAGCAGCCCAGGACAGGGCCGCGGGCTGTTTTTT.

The CDR3 sequence is CASSPPSGTLNTGELFF. DNA for the CDR3: TGTGCCAGCAGTCCCCCCTCAGGGACTCTGAACACCGGGGAGCTGTTTTTT. This chain links TRBV11-3 with TRBJ2-2; TRBD2 is a possible D gene (6 bases). V was clipped by 6 bases and J by 1 base, with 18 bases between them. The CDR3 contains 17 residues. From germline, CDR1 is SGHNT and CDR2 YENEEA.

The rearrangement joins TRBV4-1 to TRBJ2-2, with 7 bases lining up with TRBD2. CDR3 size: 17 residues. The V and J ends lost 4 bases and 2 bases, in that order; junction bases with no gene match: 10. Looked up from germline, CDR1 is MGHRA and CDR2 is YSYEKL. The CDR3 is CASSRPIQGLNTGELFF. CDR3 nucleotides: TGCGCCAGCAGCCGCCCTATTCAGGGACTAAACACCGGGGAGCTGTTTTTT.

The chain uses TRBV5-6 and TRBJ1-6; D might be TRBD1 (6 bases). There are 15 residues in the CDR3. V gave up 6 bases and J gave up 9 bases, with 19 bases separating them. Germline CDR1 SGHDT, CDR2 YYEEEE. The CDR3 DNA is TGTGCCAGCAACCAAAGCCCGGTACAGGGTTCACCCCTCCACTTT. This translates into CASNQSPVQGSPLHF. Full variable domain (missing parts from reference TRBV5-6 and TRBJ1-6): DAGVTQSPTHLIKTRGQQVTLRCSPKSGHDTVSWYQQALGQGPQFIFQYYEEEERQRGNFPDRFSGHQFPNYSSELNVNALLLGDSALYLCASNQSPVQGSPLHFGNGTRLTVT.

The count of this clone is one. The chain has TRBV6-5 and TRBJ1-6; the D is unclear. The CDR3 has 16 amino acids. Germline CDR1 MNHEY, CDR2 SVGAGI. Trimming removed 1 base from V and 0 bases from J, with 7 bases in between. CDR3 region: CASSYYPSSYNSPLHF. CDR3 coding DNA: TGTGCCAGCAGTTACTACCCCAGCTCCTATAATTCACCCCTCCACTTT.

Notes on this clone: Different DNA sequences within this sample yield the same CDR3. The chain couples TRBV19 to TRBJ1-2; perhaps TRBD1 as D (6 bases). The CDR3 is 14 residues long. Between the trimmed V and J ends, which lost 3 bases and 4 bases, there was a span of 12 bases. In germline, CDR1 is LNHDA, CDR2 SQIVND (reference sequence). The CDR3 reads CASSIPTGLYGYTF. CDR3 DNA sequence: TGTGCCAGTAGTATCCCGACAGGACTCTATGGCTACACCTTC.

J is TRBJ2-7 and V is TRBV30, with D tentatively TRBD2 (6 bases). The CDR3 covers 16 residues. V lost 2 bases to trimming and J lost 4 bases, with 21 bases between them. The germline V gene has CDR1 GTSNPN and CDR2 SVGIG (reference sequence). The CDR3 loop is CAWSSLSVEGPYEQYF. The CDR3 nucleotides are TGTGCCTGGAGTTCTTTAAGCGTGGAGGGACCTTACGAGCAGTACTTC.

The chain combines TRBV11-2 with TRBJ2-5, with TRBD2 matching over 8 bases. This CDR3 has 17 residues. Germline V gene data show CDR1 as SGHAT and CDR2 as FQNNGV. The ends lost 3 bases at V and 2 bases at J; junction bases unmatched: 11. CDR3 sequence: CASSLRVTSGAQETQYF. The CDR3 region has the DNA TGTGCCAGCAGCTTGAGGGTAACTAGCGGAGCTCAAGAGACCCAGTACTTC.

The chain recombines TRBV19 with TRBJ1-5; possible D gene TRBD1, 5 bases. In germline, CDR1 is LNHDA, CDR2 SQIVND (reference sequence). The CDR3 has 16 residues. Deletions cut 2 bases from V and 1 base from J, with 12 bases between. CDR3 sequence: CASSIPHQGSNQPQHF. For the CDR3, the DNA is TGTGCCAGTAGTATACCCCATCAGGGAAGCAATCAGCCCCAGCATTTT.

CDR3 sequence: CASSLAGQGVYNEQFF. The CDR3 DNA follows: TGCGCCAGCAGCTTGGCCGGACAGGGGGTTTACAATGAGCAGTTCTTC. The chain uses TRBV5-1 and TRBJ2-1; 10 positions match TRBD1. CDR3 length: 16 residues. J gave up 4 bases and V 0 bases, and 4 bases lay outside the gene matches. From germline, CDR1 is SGHRS and CDR2 YFSETQ.